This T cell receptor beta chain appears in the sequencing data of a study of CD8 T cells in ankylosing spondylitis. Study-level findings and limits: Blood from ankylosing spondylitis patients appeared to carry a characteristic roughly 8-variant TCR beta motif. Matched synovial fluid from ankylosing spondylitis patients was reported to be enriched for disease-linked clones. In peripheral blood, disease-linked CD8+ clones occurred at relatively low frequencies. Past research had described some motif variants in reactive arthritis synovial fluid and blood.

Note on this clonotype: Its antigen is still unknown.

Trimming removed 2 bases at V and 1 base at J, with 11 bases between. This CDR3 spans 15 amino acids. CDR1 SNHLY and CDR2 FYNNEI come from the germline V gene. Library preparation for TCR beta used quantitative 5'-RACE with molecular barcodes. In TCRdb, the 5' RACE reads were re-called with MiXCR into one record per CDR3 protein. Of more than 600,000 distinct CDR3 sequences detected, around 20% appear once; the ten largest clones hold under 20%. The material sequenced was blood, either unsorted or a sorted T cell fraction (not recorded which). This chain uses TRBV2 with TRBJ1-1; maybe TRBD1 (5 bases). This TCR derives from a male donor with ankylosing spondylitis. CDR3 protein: CASSELGVRNTEAFF. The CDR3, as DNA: TGTGCCAGCAGTGAATTGGGGGTTAGGAACACTGAAGCTTTCTTT.